A selection of T cell receptor beta chains follows, all from one sample in a study of beta chain features in type 1 diabetes. Using immunoSEQ multiplex PCR, the repertoire was profiled, and TCRdb retains in-frame clones only, with some absent. This table has 600,000 or so clones, around 15% appearing once. Sequencing used naive CD4+ T cells from blood. The source is a man younger than 35 with type 1 diabetes. CDR3s include the opening cysteine and the closing phenylalanine or tryptophan. Each record gives: J gene, clone size, D gene, V gene, CDR3 protein, CDR3 DNA. The D gene is left open where the match is weak. The size field is filled for only some rows; it gives once, few, many or a size class.

>TRBJ1-2|few|TRBD1|TRBV29-1
CSVGQGTYYGYTF
TGCAGCGTAGGACAGGGAACCTACTATGGCTACACCTTC
>TRBJ2-3|few|NA|TRBV7-8
CASSAARYFGTDTQYF
TGTGCCAGCAGCGCGGCGCGGTACTTCGGCACAGATACGCAGTATTTT
>TRBJ2-6|few|NA|TRBV7-2
CASSRQQGANVLTF
TGTGCCAGCAGCCGGCAACAGGGGGCCAACGTCCTGACTTTC
>TRBJ2-7|NA|TRBD1|TRBV10-3
CAISEPRTGYEQYF
TGTGCCATCAGTGAACCGAGGACAGGCTACGAGCAGTACTTC
>TRBJ2-1|NA|TRBD2|TRBV5-1
CASSLGLAGDSSYNEQFF
TGCGCCAGCAGCTTGGGGCTAGCGGGGGATAGCTCCTACAATGAGCAGTTCTTC
>TRBJ2-3|NA|TRBD2|TRBV2
CASSLSGIGATDTQYF
TGTGCCAGCAGCCTGAGCGGGATTGGAGCCACAGATACGCAGTATTTT
>TRBJ2-6|NA|TRBD2|TRBV4-2
CASRRIAGGVSGANVLTF
TGTGCCAGCAGAAGAATTGCGGGGGGCGTGTCTGGGGCCAACGTCCTGACTTTC
>TRBJ1-4|few|NA|TRBV2
CASSQGEKLFF
TGTGCCAGCAGTCAAGGCGAAAAACTGTTTTTT
>TRBJ2-5|few|NA|TRBV9
CASSVRGGMAQETQYF
TGTGCCAGCAGCGTCCGTGGGGGGATGGCCCAAGAGACCCAGTACTTC
>TRBJ1-4|few|NA|TRBV29-1
CSVEGLNEKLFF
TGCAGCGTTGAAGGATTAAATGAAAAACTGTTTTTT
>TRBJ2-5|NA|NA|TRBV30
CAWSSNFQETQYF
TGTGCCTGGAGTTCCAACTTCCAAGAGACCCAGTACTTC
>TRBJ1-1|NA|NA|TRBV14
CASSPLAPDTEAFF
TGTGCCAGCAGCCCCCTAGCCCCGGACACTGAAGCTTTCTTT
>TRBJ2-2|few|TRBD1|TRBV5-6
CASSSRDRGWTGELFF
TGTGCCAGCAGCTCAAGGGACAGGGGTTGGACCGGGGAGCTGTTTTTT
>TRBJ2-7|NA|TRBD2|TRBV2
CASNSLAGGYEQYF
TGTGCCAGCAATTCACTAGCGGGAGGCTACGAGCAGTACTTC
>TRBJ1-5|NA|NA|TRBV11-2
CASSLEGGGNQPQHF
TGTGCCAGCAGCTTAGAGGGTGGGGGCAATCAGCCCCAGCATTTT
>TRBJ2-3|few|TRBD2|TRBV28
CASSRGLAGGPADTQYF
TGTGCCAGCAGCCGGGGACTAGCGGGGGGGCCGGCAGATACGCAGTATTTT
>TRBJ2-7|few|TRBD2|TRBV5-4
CASSSEAGSEQYF
TGTGCCAGCAGCTCAGAAGCGGGGAGCGAGCAGTACTTC
>TRBJ2-7|few|TRBD1|TRBV6-1
CASSLRDSPNEQYF
TGTGCCAGCAGCCTACGGGACAGCCCCAACGAGCAGTACTTC